This T cell receptor beta chain appears in the sequencing data of a study of tumor-infiltrating lymphocytes in localized non-small cell lung cancer. Study background: Some samples were collected after neoadjuvant chemotherapy; smokers, never-smokers and several histologies were included. Points from the study as a whole: TCR sequencing covered a subset of patients with enough tissue. IM1 and IM2 tumors showed no difference in T-cell fraction.

TCRdb's table, derived via immunoSEQ multiplex PCR, lists solely in-frame clones and lacks some. This table has about 12,000 clones, approximately 65% appearing once. This clone was seen a handful of times. Its antigen remains unidentified. V lost 0 bases to trimming and J lost 3 bases, with 11 bases between them. The germline gives CDR1 MNHNS, CDR2 SASEGT. The CDR3 covers 15 residues. The sample consisted of uninvolved lung tissue not adjacent to the tumor. This receptor was obtained from a human donor with non-small cell lung cancer. This rearrangement joins TRBV6-1 to TRBJ1-2; a possible D gene is TRBD1 (5 bases). CDR3 amino acids: CASSEAPGLHYGYTF. CDR3 sequence (DNA): TGTGCCAGCAGTGAAGCTCCAGGGTTGCACTATGGCTACACCTTC.